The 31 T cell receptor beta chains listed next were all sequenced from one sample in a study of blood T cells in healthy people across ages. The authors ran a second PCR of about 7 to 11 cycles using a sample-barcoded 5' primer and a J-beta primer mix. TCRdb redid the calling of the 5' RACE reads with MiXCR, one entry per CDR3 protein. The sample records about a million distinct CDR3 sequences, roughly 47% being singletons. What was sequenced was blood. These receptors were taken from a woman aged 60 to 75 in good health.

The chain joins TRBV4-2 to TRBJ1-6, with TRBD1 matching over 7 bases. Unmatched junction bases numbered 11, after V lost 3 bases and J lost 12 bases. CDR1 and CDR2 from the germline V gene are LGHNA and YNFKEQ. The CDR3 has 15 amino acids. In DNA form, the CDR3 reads TGTGCCAGCAGCCAGACCACCGGGACAGTAGGACCCCTCCACTTT. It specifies CASSQTTGTVGPLHF.

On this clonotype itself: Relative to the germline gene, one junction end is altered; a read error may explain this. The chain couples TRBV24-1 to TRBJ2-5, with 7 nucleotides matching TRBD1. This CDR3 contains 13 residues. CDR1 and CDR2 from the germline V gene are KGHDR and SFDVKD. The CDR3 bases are TGTGCCGCCAGTGATGGACAGGAAGAGACCCAGTACTTC. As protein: CAASDGQEETQYF.

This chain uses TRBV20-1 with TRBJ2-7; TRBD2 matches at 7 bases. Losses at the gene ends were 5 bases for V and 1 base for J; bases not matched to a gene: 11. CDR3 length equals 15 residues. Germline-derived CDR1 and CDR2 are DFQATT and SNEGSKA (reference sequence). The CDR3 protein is CSASLGGGPSYEQYF. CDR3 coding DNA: TGCAGTGCTTCCCTTGGGGGAGGGCCTTCCTACGAGCAGTACTTC.

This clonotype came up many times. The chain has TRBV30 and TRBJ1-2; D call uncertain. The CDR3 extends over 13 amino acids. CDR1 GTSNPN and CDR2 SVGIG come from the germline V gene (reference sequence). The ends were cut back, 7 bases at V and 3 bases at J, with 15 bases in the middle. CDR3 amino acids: CASRRATYYGYTF. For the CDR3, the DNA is TGTGCCTCGAGGAGGGCGACGTACTATGGCTACACCTTC.

CDR3 sequence reads: CASSDTPGRGQQYF. The CDR3, as DNA: TGTGCCAGCAGCGACACCCCCGGGAGGGGGCAGCAGTACTTC. The chain is built from TRBV7-2 and TRBJ2-7, with D maybe TRBD2 (8 bases). Between the trimmed V and J ends, which lost 5 bases and 8 bases, there was a span of 19 bases. CDR1 is SGHTA, CDR2 FQGNSA, per germline. The length of the CDR3 is 14 residues.

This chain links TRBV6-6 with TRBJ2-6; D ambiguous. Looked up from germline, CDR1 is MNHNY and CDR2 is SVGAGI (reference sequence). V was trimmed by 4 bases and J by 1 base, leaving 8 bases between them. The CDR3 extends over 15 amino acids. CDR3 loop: CASSFESSGANVLTF. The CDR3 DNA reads TGTGCCAGCAGTTTCGAGTCATCTGGGGCCAACGTCCTGACTTTC.

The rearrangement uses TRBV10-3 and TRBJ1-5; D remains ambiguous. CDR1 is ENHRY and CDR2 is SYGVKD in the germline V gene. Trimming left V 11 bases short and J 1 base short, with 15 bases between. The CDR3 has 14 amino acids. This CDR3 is CAASEGLSNQPQHF. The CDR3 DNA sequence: TGTGCCGCCTCCGAGGGCCTCAGCAATCAGCCCCAGCATTTT.

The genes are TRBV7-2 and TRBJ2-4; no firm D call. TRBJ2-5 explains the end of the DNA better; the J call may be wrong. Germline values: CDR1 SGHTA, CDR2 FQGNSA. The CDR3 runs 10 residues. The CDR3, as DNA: TGTGCCGCTATCTTGGAGACCCAGTACTTC. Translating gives CAAILETQYF.

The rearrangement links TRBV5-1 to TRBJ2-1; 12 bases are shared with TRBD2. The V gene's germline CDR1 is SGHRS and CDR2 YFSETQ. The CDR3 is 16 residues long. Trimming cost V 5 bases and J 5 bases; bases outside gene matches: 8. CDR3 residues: CASSPSGRAGHNEQFF. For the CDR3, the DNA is TGCGCCAGCAGTCCTAGCGGGAGGGCCGGGCACAATGAGCAGTTCTTC.

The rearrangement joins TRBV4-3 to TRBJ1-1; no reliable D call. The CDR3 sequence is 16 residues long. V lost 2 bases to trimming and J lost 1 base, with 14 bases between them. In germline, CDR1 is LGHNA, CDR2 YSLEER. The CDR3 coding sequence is TGCGCCAGCAGCCAACAACGGATGGCTCGGAACACTGAAGCTTTCTTT. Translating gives CASSQQRMARNTEAFF.

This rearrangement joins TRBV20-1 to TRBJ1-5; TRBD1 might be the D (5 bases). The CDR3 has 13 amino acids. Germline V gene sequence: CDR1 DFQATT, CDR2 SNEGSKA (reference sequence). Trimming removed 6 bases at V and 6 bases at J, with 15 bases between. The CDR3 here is CSASGARFQPQHF. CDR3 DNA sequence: TGCAGTGCCAGTGGGGCTAGATTTCAGCCCCAGCATTTT.

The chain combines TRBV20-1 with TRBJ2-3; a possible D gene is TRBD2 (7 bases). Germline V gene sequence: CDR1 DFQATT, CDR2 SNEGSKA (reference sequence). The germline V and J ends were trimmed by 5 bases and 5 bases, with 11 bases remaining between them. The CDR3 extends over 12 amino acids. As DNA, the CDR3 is TGCAGTGCTGGACTAGGGGGAGATACGCAGTATTTT. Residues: CSAGLGGDTQYF.

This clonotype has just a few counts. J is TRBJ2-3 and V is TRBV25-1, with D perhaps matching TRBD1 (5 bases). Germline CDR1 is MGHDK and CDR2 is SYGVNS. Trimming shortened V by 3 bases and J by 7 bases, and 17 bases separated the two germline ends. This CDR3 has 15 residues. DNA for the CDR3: TGTGCCAGCAGTGACTACAACAGGCCCTCGCATACGCAGTATTTT. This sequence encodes CASSDYNRPSHTQYF.

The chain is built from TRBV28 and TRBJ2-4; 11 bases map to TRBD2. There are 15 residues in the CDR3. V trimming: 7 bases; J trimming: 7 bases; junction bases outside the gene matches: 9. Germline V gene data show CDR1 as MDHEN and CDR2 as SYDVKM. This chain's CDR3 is CASNALAGGYNIQYF. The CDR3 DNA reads TGTGCCAGCAACGCTCTAGCGGGAGGTTATAACATTCAGTACTTC.

CDR3 DNA: TGTGCCAGCTCCAGGCAAGGACAGGGCGACACGCAGTATTTT. This gives the protein CASSRQGQGDTQYF. V gene TRBV12-3 or TRBV12-4 combines with J gene TRBJ2-3; 8 positions agree with TRBD1. This CDR3 comprises 14 residues. V lost 8 bases and J lost 9; bases outside the gene matches: 13.

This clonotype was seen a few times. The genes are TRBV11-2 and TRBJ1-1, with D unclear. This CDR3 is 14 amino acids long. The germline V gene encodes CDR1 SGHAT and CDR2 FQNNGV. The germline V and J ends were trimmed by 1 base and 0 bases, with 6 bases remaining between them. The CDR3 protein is CASSLARLNTEAFF. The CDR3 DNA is TGTGCCAGCAGCTTAGCGCGTTTGAACACTGAAGCTTTCTTT.

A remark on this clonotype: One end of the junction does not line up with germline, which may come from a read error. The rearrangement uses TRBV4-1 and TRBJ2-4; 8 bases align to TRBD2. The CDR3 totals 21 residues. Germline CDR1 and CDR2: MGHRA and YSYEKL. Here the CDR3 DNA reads TGCGCCAGCAGCCAAAAATTACAATACACTGCGGCTGGACTAGCCAAAAACATTCGGTACTTC. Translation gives CASSQKLQYTAAGLAKNIRYF.

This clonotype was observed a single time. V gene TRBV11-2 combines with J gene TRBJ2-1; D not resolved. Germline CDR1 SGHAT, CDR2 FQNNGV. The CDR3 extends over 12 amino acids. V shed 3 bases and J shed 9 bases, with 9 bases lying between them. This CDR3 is CASSFDSGEQFF. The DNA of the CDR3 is TGTGCCAGCAGCTTCGACTCGGGTGAGCAGTTCTTC.

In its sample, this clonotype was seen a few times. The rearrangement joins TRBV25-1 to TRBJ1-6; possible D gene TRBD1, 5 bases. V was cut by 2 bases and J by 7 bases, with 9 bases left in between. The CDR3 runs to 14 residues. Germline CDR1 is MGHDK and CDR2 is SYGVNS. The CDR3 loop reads CASSEPGINSPLHF. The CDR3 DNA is TGTGCCAGCAGTGAACCAGGGATCAATTCACCCCTCCACTTT.

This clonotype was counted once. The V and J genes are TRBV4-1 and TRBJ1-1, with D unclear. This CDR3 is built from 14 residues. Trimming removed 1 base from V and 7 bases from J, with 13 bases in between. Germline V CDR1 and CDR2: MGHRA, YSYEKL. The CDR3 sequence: CASSQVRGPSEAFF. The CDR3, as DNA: TGCGCCAGCAGCCAAGTGAGAGGGCCCAGTGAAGCTTTCTTT.

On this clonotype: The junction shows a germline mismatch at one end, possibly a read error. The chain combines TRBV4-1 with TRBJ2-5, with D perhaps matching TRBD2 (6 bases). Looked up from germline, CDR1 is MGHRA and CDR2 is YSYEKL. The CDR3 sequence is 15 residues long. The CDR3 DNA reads TGTGCCAGCAGCCAAGATCGGTTTAGCGGCGAGACCCAGTACTTC. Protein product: CASSQDRFSGETQYF.

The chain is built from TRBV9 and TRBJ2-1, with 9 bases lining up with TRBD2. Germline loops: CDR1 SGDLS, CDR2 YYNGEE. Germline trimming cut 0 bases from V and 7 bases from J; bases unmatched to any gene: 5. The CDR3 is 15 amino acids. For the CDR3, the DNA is TGTGCCAGCAGCGTAGGCGGGAGGGCCGAAAATGAGCAGTTCTTC. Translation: CASSVGGRAENEQFF.

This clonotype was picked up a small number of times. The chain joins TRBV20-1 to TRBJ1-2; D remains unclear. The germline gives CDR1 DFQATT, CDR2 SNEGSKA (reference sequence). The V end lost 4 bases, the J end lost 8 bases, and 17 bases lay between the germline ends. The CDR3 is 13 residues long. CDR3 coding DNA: TGCAGTGCTATCTCTACCGTGCAATTGGGCTACACCTTC. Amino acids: CSAISTVQLGYTF.

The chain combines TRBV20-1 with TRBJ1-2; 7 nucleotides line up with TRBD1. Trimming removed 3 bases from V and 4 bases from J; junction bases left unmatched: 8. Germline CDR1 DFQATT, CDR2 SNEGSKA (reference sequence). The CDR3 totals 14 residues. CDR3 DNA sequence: TGCAGTGCTAGGAGAGACCGGGACAGCTATGGCTACACCTTC. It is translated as CSARRDRDSYGYTF.

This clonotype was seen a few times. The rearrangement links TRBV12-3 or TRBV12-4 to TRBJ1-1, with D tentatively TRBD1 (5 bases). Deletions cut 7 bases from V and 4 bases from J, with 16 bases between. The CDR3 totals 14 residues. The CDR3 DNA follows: TGTGCCAGCACCAAACTCCAGGGTGGCACTGAAGCTTTCTTT. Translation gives CASTKLQGGTEAFF.

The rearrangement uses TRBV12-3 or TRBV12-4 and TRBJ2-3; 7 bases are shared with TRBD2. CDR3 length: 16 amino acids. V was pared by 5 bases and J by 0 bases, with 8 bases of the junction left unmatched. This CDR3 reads CASSPGGIGSTDTQYF. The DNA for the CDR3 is TGTGCCAGCAGTCCCGGGGGGATAGGGAGCACAGATACGCAGTATTTT.

In DNA, the CDR3 is TGTGCTAGTGGTCCCGGACAGGGGGTTAGGGATGAGCAGTTCTTC. Protein sequence: CASGPGQGVRDEQFF. The chain combines TRBV12-5 with TRBJ2-1, with TRBD1 matching over 10 bases. Germline assignment: CDR1 LGHNT and CDR2 FRNRAP. The J segment lost 8 bases and the V segment lost 5 bases, leaving 9 bases of the junction unmatched. The CDR3 contains 15 residues.

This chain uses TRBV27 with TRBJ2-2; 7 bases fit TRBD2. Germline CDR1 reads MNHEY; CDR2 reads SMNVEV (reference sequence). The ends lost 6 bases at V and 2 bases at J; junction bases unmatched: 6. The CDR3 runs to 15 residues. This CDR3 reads CASRGQAGNTGELFF. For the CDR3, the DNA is TGTGCCAGCAGGGGTCAAGCGGGAAACACCGGGGAGCTGTTTTTT.

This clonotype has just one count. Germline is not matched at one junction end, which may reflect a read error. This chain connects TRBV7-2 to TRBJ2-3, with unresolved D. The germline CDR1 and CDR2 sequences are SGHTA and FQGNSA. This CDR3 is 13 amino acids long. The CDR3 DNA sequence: TGTGCCGGCAGACCCGGACCATCAGATACGCAGTATTTT. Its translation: CAGRPGPSDTQYF.

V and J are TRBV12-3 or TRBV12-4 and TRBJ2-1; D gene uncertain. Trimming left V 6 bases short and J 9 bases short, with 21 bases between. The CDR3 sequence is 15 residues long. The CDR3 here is CASRLTGPILREQFF. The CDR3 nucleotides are TGTGCCAGCAGATTAACGGGCCCGATTCTTCGTGAGCAGTTCTTC.

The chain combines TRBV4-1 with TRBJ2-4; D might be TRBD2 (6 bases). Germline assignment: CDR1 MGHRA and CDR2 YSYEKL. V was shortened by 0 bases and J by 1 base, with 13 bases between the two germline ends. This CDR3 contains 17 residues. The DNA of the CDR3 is TGCGCCAGCAGCCAAGAATTGGCGGGACGGGCCAAAAACATTCAGTACTTC. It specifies CASSQELAGRAKNIQYF.